The clone carrying this T cell receptor (beta chain) turned up a few times. This entry is derived from a study of T-cell memory formation after mild COVID-19. The CDR3 covers 14 residues. V gave up 5 bases and J gave up 8 bases, with 18 bases separating them. Germline loops: CDR1 MNHNY, CDR2 SVGAGI (reference sequence). From the 5' RACE reads, TCRdb called clonotypes with MiXCR, one entry per CDR3 protein. Of 300,000 to 400,000 distinct CDR3 sequences in the sample, under 25% were seen once. The rearrangement uses TRBV6-6 and TRBJ1-2; unclear D gene. The sequence derives from an adult woman who had mild COVID-19 (a few samples of this study predate the infection). Cell type and time point are not known. The sample taken for sequencing was PBMCs or a T cell subset sorted from them (not recorded which). The CDR3 DNA reads as TGTGCCAGCAGTCCCCGGGCCCTCCCCTCAGGCTACACCTTC. It is translated as CASSPRALPSGYTF.